Below, 25 T cell receptor beta chains from the same sample are listed, as sequenced in a study of CD8 T cells in Susac syndrome. Reverse transcription of about 0.5 to 1 ug RNA used random hexamers. In TCRdb, the immunoSEQ multiplex PCR reads were re-called with MiXCR into one record per CDR3 protein. Of about 130,000 distinct CDR3 sequences in the sample, about 90% were seen once. The sample consisted of CD8+ T cells from PBMCs. Receptors originate from a human donor with multiple sclerosis.

The chain has TRBV7-9 and TRBJ2-1; 10 nucleotides align to TRBD1. The junction had 7 bases not matched to a gene; V was cut back by 4 bases and J by 13 bases. Looked up from germline, CDR1 is SEHNR and CDR2 is FQNEAQ (reference sequence). CDR3 size: 13 residues. CDR3 DNA sequence: TGTGCCAGCAGCTCCCCGGGACAGGGGAATCAGTTCTTC. It is translated as CASSSPGQGNQFF.

As regards this clonotype: A read error may produce the germline difference seen at one junction end. DNA of the CDR3: TGTGCCAGCGGGGCAGGGGGTGCCATAGACTTC. Its translation: CASGAGGAIDF. The chain employs TRBV28 and TRBJ2-4; 7 bases agree with TRBD1. Germline loops: CDR1 MDHEN, CDR2 SYDVKM. This CDR3 region has 11 residues.

This rearrangement joins TRBV24-1 to TRBJ1-5; D perhaps matches TRBD1 (6 bases). The CDR3 is 14 residues long. Trimming cost V 4 bases and J 6 bases, with 12 bases left between them. Germline CDR1 reads KGHDR; CDR2 reads SFDVKD. CDR3 DNA sequence: TGTGCCACCAGTGACCTGGACAGCGGTCAGCCCCAGCATTTT. Protein product: CATSDLDSGQPQHF.

V and J are TRBV5-1 and TRBJ2-1, with no clear D. CDR1 is SGHRS and CDR2 is YFSETQ in the germline V gene. Trimming removed 0 bases at V and 9 bases at J, with 13 bases between. The CDR3 totals 14 residues. The CDR3 sequence: CASSLEIEYLEQFF. For the CDR3, the DNA is TGCGCCAGCAGCTTGGAAATTGAATATCTTGAGCAGTTCTTC.

The chain combines TRBV6-5 with TRBJ2-1, with no clear D. Per the germline V gene, CDR1 is MNHEY and CDR2 is SVGAGI. This CDR3 is built from 13 residues. The V gene lost 5 bases and the J gene lost 2 bases, with 7 bases spanning the gap. CDR3: CASSPSAYNEQFF. CDR3 DNA sequence: TGTGCCAGCAGTCCAAGCGCCTACAATGAGCAGTTCTTC.

The chain couples TRBV5-1 to TRBJ2-1; the D gene could be TRBD1 or TRBD2 (5 bases each). Germline loops: CDR1 SGHRS, CDR2 YFSETQ. This CDR3 is built from 15 residues. Deletions cut 3 bases from V and 7 bases from J, with 17 bases between. The CDR3 DNA follows: TGCGCCAGCAGCTGGGACGGGGAAGAGGGGAATGAGCAGTTCTTC. Amino acids: CASSWDGEEGNEQFF.

The rearrangement joins TRBV7-9 to TRBJ1-1, with a tentative D call TRBD1 (6 bases). V lost 4 bases to trimming and J lost 5 bases, with 17 bases between them. CDR3 length equals 15 residues. CDR1 SEHNR and CDR2 FQNEAQ come from the germline V gene (reference sequence). CDR3 protein: CASSSSERGWTEAFF. The CDR3 DNA reads TGTGCCAGCAGCTCATCTGAGAGGGGGTGGACTGAAGCTTTCTTT.

The rearrangement uses TRBV6-5 and TRBJ2-1; D not resolved. Per germline, CDR1 MNHEY and CDR2 SVGAGI. Trimming left V 0 bases short and J 5 bases short, with 2 bases between. The CDR3 loop spans 12 amino acids. The CDR3 DNA reads as TGTGCCAGCAGTTACTCTAACAATGAGCAGTTCTTC. Protein sequence: CASSYSNNEQFF.

The V gene is TRBV7-2, the J gene TRBJ2-7; D possibly corresponds to TRBD2 (5 bases). This CDR3 comprises 12 residues. Trimming left V 4 bases short and J 3 bases short, with 7 bases between. CDR1 and CDR2 from the germline V gene are SGHTA and FQGNSA. CDR3 protein: CASSSGNYEQYF. The CDR3 coding sequence is TGTGCCAGCAGCTCCGGGAACTACGAGCAGTACTTC.

The chain combines TRBV4-2 with TRBJ1-2; 7 positions match TRBD1. The CDR3 contains 14 residues. From germline, CDR1 is LGHNA and CDR2 YNFKEQ. V dropped 5 bases and J dropped 5; count of bases not matched to a gene: 8. CDR3 protein: CASSDLDREYGYTF. Here the CDR3 DNA reads TGTGCCAGCAGCGATCTCGACAGGGAATATGGCTACACCTTC.

The rearrangement uses TRBV27 and TRBJ2-3; D not resolved. This CDR3 is built from 15 residues. Germline V gives CDR1 MNHEY, CDR2 SMNVEV (reference sequence). V lost 7 bases and J lost 6, with 20 bases in between. CDR3 region: CASTGLALDVDTQYF. CDR3 coding DNA: TGTGCCAGCACTGGTCTGGCCCTGGATGTGGATACGCAGTATTTT.

The chain links TRBV10-3 to TRBJ2-1; the D is unclear. The CDR3 runs 11 residues. Germline loops: CDR1 ENHRY, CDR2 SYGVKD. Trimming removed 3 bases from V and 7 bases from J, with 4 bases in between. The CDR3: CAISDLNEQFF. CDR3 DNA sequence: TGTGCCATCAGTGATCTAAATGAGCAGTTCTTC.

The chain combines TRBV4-2 with TRBJ1-2; 9 bases map to TRBD1. Germline V CDR1 and CDR2: LGHNA, YNFKEQ. Trimming at V came to 4 bases and at J to 6 bases, leaving 9 bases not matched to a gene. The CDR3 length is 15 residues. The CDR3 DNA is TGTGCCAGCAGCCCTCCGGGACAGGGAACGGATGGCTACACCTTC. Its protein is CASSPPGQGTDGYTF.

The V gene is TRBV19, the J gene TRBJ2-2; D might be TRBD1 (5 bases). V dropped 1 base and J dropped 5 bases, with 11 bases sitting between them. The CDR3 extends over 15 amino acids. Germline assignment: CDR1 LNHDA and CDR2 SQIVND (reference sequence). CDR3 DNA sequence: TGTGCCAGTAGTATAGTCCAGGGTGGGACCGGGGAGCTGTTTTTT. Translated, it gives CASSIVQGGTGELFF.

V is TRBV4-1 and J is TRBJ2-2, with a tentative D call TRBD2 (5 bases). The CDR3 loop spans 12 amino acids. Germline-derived CDR1 and CDR2 are MGHRA and YSYEKL. V dropped 4 bases and J dropped 7 bases, with 7 bases sitting between them. This CDR3 reads CASSLAGGELFF. The CDR3 DNA reads TGCGCCAGCAGCCTCGCGGGCGGGGAGCTGTTTTTT.

The rearrangement uses TRBV5-8 and TRBJ2-7, with D maybe TRBD2 (5 bases). The CDR3 sequence is 13 residues long. Looked up from germline, CDR1 is SGHTS and CDR2 is YDEGEE. V was cut by 6 bases and J by 4 bases, with 14 bases left in between. The CDR3 sequence is CASTKGLVYEQYF. The CDR3 coding sequence is TGTGCCAGCACCAAAGGACTGGTGTACGAGCAGTACTTC.

The CDR3 bases are TGTGCCAGCAGTTTAGCAGGGGGTAATCAGCCCCAGCATTTT. It yields the protein CASSLAGGNQPQHF. The V gene is TRBV27, the J gene TRBJ1-5; 7 bases align to TRBD1. Germline assignment: CDR1 MNHEY and CDR2 SMNVEV (reference sequence). The junction had 2 bases not matched to a gene; V was cut back by 2 bases and J by 4 bases. The CDR3 has 14 residues.

The DNA of the CDR3 is TGTGCCAGCACCAATAGCGGGTCCTCCTACAATGAGCAGTTCTTC. Translated, it gives CASTNSGSSYNEQFF. The chain couples TRBV12-3 or TRBV12-4 to TRBJ2-1; TRBD2 matches 7 bases. The trim removed 7 bases at V and 0 bases at J, leaving 6 bases unmatched. CDR3 length: 15 residues.

The V call is TRBV29-1, the J call TRBJ2-1; D uncertain. The ends were cut back, 8 bases at V and 0 bases at J, with 8 bases in the middle. The CDR3 consists of 12 residues. Per germline, CDR1 SQVTM and CDR2 ANQGSEA. Here the CDR3 DNA reads TGCAGCACGATATCCTCCTACAATGAGCAGTTCTTC. This encodes CSTISSYNEQFF.

This clonotype occurred once. The rearrangement joins TRBV12-3 or TRBV12-4 to TRBJ2-5; D is ambiguous. This CDR3 is 14 amino acids long. The V end lost 1 base, the J end lost 1 base, and 7 bases lay between the germline ends. The CDR3 DNA reads TGTGCCAGCAGTTTAGTGTCAGTCCAAGAGACCCAGTACTTC. It yields the protein CASSLVSVQETQYF.

This chain joins TRBV28 and TRBJ2-7; D gene ambiguous. CDR1 is MDHEN, CDR2 SYDVKM, per germline. The CDR3 has 15 residues. V lost 5 bases to trimming and J lost 0 bases, with 14 bases between them. The CDR3 region is CASSPLSDSSYEQYF. CDR3 coding DNA: TGTGCCAGCAGTCCTCTGAGTGATAGCTCCTACGAGCAGTACTTC.

The chain uses TRBV20-1 and TRBJ2-1; D not resolved. Germline CDR1 is DFQATT and CDR2 is SNEGSKA (reference sequence). Deletions cut 5 bases from V and 0 bases from J, with 11 bases between. The CDR3 spans 14 residues. CDR3 sequence: CSAVDRSSYNEQFF. The CDR3 DNA is TGCAGTGCTGTCGACCGTAGCTCCTACAATGAGCAGTTCTTC.

This clonotype has a single count. The rearrangement uses TRBV2 and TRBJ2-1; 7 bases align to TRBD2. The CDR3 covers 18 residues. Germline CDR1 and CDR2: SNHLY and FYNNEI. J was trimmed by 0 bases and V by 0 bases; bases with no gene match: 8. CDR3 residues: CASSEAPSGGFSYNEQFF. CDR3 DNA sequence: TGTGCCAGCAGTGAAGCCCCTAGCGGCGGCTTCTCCTACAATGAGCAGTTCTTC. The complete variable domain, with remaining parts taken from reference TRBV2 and TRBJ2-1, reads EPEVTQTPSHQVTQMGQEVILRCVPISNHLYFYWYRQILGQKVEFLVSFYNNEISEKSEIFDDQFSVERPDGSNFTLKIRSTKLEDSAMYFCASSEAPSGGFSYNEQFFGPGTRLTVL.

The rearrangement uses TRBV7-9 and TRBJ1-2; TRBD1 aligns across 8 bases. V dropped 4 bases and J dropped 8; count of bases not matched to a gene: 3. Germline loops: CDR1 SEHNR, CDR2 FQNEAQ (reference sequence). This CDR3 has 12 amino acids. CDR3 residues: CASSSDREGYTF. The CDR3 region has the DNA TGTGCCAGCAGCTCGGACAGGGAGGGCTACACCTTC.

The rearrangement joins TRBV7-2 to TRBJ2-3, with D possibly matching TRBD2 (6 bases). CDR1 is SGHTA, CDR2 FQGNSA, per germline. V was clipped by 8 bases and J by 5 bases, with 17 bases between them. The CDR3 spans 14 residues. The CDR3 sequence is CASSGGGILDTQYF. The CDR3, as DNA: TGTGCCAGCTCTGGAGGCGGGATATTAGATACGCAGTATTTT.